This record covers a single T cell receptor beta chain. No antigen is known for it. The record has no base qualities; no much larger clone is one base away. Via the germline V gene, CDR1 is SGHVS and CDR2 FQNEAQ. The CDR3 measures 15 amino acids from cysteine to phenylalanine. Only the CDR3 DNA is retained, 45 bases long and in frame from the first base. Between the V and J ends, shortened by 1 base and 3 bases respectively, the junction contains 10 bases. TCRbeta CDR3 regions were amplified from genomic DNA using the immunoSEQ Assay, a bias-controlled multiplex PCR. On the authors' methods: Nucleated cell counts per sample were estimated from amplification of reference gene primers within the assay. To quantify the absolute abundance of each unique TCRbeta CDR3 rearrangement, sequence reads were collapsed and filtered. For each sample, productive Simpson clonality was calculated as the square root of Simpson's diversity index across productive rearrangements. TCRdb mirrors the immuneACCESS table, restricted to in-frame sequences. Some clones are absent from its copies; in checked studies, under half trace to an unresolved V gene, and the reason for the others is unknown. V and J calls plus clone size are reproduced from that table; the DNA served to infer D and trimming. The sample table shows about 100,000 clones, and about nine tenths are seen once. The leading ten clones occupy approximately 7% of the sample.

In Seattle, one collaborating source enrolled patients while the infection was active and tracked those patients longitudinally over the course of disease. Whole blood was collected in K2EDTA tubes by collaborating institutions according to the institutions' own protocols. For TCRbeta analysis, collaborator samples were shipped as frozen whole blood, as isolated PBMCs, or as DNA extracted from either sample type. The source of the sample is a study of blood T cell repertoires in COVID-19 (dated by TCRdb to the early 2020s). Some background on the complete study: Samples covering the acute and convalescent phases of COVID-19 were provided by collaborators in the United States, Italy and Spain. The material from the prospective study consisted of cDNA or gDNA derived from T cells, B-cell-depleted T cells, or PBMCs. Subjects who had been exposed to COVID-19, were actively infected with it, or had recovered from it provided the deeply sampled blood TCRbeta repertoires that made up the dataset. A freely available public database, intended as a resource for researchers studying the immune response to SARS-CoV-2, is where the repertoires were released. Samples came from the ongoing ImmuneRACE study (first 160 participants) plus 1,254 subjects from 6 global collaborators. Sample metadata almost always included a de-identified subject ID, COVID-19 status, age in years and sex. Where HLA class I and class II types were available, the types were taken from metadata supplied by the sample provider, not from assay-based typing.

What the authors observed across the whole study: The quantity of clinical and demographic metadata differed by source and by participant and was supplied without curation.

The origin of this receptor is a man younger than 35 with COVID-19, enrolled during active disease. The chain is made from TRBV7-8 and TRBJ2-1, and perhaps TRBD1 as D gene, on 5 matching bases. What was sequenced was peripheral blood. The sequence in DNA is TGTGCCAGCAGCTTAGTCAGGGTAGGCTACAATGAGCAGTTCTTC. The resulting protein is CASSLVRVGYNEQFF.